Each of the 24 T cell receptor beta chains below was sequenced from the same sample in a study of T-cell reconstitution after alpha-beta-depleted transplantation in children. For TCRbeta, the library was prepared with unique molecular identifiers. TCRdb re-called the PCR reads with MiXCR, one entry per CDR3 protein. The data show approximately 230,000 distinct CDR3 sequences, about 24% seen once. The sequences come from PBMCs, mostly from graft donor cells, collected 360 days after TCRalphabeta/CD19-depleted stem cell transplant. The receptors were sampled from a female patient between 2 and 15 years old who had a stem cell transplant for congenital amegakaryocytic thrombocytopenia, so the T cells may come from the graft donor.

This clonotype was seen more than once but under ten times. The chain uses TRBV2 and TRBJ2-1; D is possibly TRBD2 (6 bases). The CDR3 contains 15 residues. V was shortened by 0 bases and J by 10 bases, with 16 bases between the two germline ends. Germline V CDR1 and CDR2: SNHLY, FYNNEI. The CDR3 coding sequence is TGTGCCAGCAGTGAAGCAGAACTAGCCCTTCTGGAGCAGTTCTTC. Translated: CASSEAELALLEQFF.

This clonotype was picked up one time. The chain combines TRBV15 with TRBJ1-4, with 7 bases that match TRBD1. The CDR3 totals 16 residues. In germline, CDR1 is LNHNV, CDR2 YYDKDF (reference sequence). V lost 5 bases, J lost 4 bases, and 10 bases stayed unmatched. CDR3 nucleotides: TGTGCCACCAGCTACCGGGACAGCTCCATTAATGAAAAACTGTTTTTT. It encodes CATSYRDSSINEKLFF. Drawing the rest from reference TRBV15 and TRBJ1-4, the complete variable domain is DAMVIQNPRYQVTQFGKPVTLSCSQTLNHNVMYWYQQKSSQAPKLLFHYYDKDFNNEADTPDNFQSRRPNTSFCFLDIRSPGLGDTAMYLCATSYRDSSINEKLFFGSGTQLSVL.

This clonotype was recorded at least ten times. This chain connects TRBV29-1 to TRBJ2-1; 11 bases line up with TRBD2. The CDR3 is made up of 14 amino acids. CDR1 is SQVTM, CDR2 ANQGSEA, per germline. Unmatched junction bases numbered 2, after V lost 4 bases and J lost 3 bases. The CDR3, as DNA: TGCAGCGTTGCGGGACTAGCGGTCTACAATGAGCAGTTCTTC. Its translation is CSVAGLAVYNEQFF.

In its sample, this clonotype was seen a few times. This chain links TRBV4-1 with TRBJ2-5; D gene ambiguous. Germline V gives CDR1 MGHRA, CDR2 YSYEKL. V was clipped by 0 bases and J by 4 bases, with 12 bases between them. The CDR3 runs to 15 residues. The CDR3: CASSQEIATTETQYF. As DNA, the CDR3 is TGCGCCAGCAGCCAAGAGATTGCAACAACAGAGACCCAGTACTTC.

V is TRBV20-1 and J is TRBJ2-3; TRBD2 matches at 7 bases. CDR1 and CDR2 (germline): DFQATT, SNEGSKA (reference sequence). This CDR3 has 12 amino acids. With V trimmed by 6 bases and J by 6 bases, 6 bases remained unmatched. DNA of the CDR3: TGCAGTGCACCGCGGGGGTTGGATACGCAGTATTTT. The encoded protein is CSAPRGLDTQYF.

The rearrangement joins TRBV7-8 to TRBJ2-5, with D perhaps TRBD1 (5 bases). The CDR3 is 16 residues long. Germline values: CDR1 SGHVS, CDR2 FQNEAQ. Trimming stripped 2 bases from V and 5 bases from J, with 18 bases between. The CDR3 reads CASSLHRTTRRETQYF. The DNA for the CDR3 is TGTGCCAGCAGCTTACACAGGACCACGCGACGGGAGACCCAGTACTTC.

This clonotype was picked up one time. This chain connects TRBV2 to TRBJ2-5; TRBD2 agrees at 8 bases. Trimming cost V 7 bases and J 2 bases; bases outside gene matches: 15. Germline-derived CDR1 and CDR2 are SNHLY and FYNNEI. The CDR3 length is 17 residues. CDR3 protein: CASTQPGLGGPQETQYF. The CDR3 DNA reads TGTGCCAGCACTCAACCGGGACTAGGAGGCCCTCAAGAGACCCAGTACTTC.

CDR3 residues: CSASRNVRFQETQYF. CDR3 sequence (DNA): TGCAGTGCTAGTAGGAACGTCAGGTTCCAAGAGACCCAGTACTTC. V and J are TRBV20-1 and TRBJ2-5; D unclear. The CDR3 extends over 15 amino acids. Trimming shortened V by 3 bases and J by 1 base, and 15 bases separated the two germline ends. Per germline, CDR1 DFQATT and CDR2 SNEGSKA (reference sequence).

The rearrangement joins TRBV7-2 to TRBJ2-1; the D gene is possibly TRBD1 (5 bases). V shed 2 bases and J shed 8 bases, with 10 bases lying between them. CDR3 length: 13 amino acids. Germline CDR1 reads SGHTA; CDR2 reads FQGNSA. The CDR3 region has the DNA TGTGCCAGCAGCTTATACGAGACAGATGAGCAGTTCTTC. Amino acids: CASSLYETDEQFF.

This CDR3 is CAIRGGGTSNSPLHF. For the CDR3, the DNA is TGTGCCATCAGGGGCGGGGGAACCTCTAATTCACCCCTCCACTTT. V gene TRBV10-3 combines with J gene TRBJ1-6, with D possibly matching TRBD1 (5 bases). Germline CDR1 and CDR2: ENHRY and SYGVKD. The CDR3 is made up of 15 amino acids. V was clipped by 6 bases and J by 6 bases, with 15 bases between them.

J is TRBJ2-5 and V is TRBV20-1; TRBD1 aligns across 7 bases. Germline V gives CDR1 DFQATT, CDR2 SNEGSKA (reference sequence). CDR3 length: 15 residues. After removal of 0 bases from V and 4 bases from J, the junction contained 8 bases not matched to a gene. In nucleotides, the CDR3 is TGCAGTGCTAGAGATTCGGCAGGGGGTCTAGAGACCCAGTACTTC. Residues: CSARDSAGGLETQYF.

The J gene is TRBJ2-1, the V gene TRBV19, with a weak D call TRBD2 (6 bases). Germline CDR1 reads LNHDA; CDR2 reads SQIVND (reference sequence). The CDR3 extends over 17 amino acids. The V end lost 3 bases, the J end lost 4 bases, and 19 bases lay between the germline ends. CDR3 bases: TGTGCCAGTAGTATTCGCCGCGGGACCGGGCGATACAATGAGCAGTTCTTC. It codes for CASSIRRGTGRYNEQFF.

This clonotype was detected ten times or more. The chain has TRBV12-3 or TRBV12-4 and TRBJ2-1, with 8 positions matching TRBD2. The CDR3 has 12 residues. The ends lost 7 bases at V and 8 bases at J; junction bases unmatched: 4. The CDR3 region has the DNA TGTGCCAGCAACCCGGGAGGGGATGAGCAGTTCTTC. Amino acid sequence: CASNPGGDEQFF.

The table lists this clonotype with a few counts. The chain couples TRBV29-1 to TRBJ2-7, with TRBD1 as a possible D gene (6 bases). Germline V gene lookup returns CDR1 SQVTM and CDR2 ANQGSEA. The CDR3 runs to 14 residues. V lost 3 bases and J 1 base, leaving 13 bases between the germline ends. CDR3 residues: CSVESSGESYEQYF. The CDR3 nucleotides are TGCAGCGTTGAGTCCTCAGGGGAGTCCTACGAGCAGTACTTC.

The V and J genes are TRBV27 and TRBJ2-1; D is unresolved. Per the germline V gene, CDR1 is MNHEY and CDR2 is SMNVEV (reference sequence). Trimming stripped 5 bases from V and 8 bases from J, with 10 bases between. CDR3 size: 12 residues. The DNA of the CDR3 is TGTGCCAGCAGTAACGAGGTGGATGAGCAGTTCTTC. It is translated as CASSNEVDEQFF.

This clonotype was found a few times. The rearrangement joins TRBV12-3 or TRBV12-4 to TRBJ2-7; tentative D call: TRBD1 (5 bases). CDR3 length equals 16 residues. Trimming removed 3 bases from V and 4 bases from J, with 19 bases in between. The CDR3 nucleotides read TGTGCCAGCAGTTTTTACGGTACGGCAGGGCAGTACGAGCAGTACTTC. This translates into CASSFYGTAGQYEQYF.

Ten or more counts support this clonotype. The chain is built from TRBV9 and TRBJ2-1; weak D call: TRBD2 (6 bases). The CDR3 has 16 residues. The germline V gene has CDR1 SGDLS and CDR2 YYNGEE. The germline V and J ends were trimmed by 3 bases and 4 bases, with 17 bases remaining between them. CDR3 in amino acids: CASSASGLNRYNEQFF. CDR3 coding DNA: TGTGCCAGCAGCGCAAGCGGACTAAATCGATACAATGAGCAGTTCTTC.

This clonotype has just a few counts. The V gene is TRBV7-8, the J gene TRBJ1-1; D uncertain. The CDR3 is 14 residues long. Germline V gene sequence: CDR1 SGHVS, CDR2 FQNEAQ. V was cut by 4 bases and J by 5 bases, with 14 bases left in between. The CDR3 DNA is TGTGCCAGCAGCTACCGATGGCAGGAAACTGAAGCTTTCTTT. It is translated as CASSYRWQETEAFF.

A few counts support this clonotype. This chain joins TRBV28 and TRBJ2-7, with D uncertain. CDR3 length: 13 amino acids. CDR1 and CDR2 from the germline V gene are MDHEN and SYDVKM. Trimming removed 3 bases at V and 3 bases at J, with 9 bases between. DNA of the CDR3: TGTGCCAGCAGTTTTGGGGTCAGCTACGAGCAGTACTTC. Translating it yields CASSFGVSYEQYF.

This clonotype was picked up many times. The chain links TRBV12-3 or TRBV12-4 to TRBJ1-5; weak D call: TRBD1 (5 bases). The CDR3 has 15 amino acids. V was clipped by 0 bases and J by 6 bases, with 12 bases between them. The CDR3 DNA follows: TGTGCCAGCAGTTTAGCCAGGCAGGGCACTCAGCCCCAGCATTTT. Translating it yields CASSLARQGTQPQHF.

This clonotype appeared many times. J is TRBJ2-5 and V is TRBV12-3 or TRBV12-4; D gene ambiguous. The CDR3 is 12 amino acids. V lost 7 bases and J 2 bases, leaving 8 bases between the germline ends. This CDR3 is CASTLGQETQYF. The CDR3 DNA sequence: TGTGCCAGCACCCTTGGGCAAGAGACCCAGTACTTC.

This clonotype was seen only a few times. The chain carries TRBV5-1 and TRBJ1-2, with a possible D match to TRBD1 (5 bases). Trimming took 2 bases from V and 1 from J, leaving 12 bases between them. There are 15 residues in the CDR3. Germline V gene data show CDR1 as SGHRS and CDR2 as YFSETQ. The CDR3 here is CASSFAGTLNYGYTF. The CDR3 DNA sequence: TGCGCCAGCAGCTTCGCAGGGACTCTTAACTATGGCTACACCTTC. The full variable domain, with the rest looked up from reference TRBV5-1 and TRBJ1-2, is KAGVTQTPRYLIKTRGQQVTLSCSPISGHRSVSWYQQTPGQGLQFLFEYFSETQRNKGNFPGRFSGRQFSNSRSEMNVSTLELGDSALYLCASSFAGTLNYGYTFGSGTRLTVV.

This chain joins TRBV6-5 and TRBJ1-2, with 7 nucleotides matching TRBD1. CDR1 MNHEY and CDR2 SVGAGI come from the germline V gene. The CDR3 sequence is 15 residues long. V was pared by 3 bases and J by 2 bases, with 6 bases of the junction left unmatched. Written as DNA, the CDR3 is TGTGCCAGCAGTTATTGGCAGGGGGAAAACTATGGCTACACCTTC. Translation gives CASSYWQGENYGYTF.

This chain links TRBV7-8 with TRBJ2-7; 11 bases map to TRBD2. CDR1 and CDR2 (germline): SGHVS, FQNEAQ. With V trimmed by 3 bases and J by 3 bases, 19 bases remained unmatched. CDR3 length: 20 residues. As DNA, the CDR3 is TGTGCCAGCAGCTTGGGACAGGGACGGAGACTAGCGGGACCGTACTACGAGCAGTACTTC. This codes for CASSLGQGRRLAGPYYEQYF.